These T cell receptor beta chains were read from a single sample in a study of cytomegalovirus exposure and HLA in healthy donors. The table came from immunoSEQ multiplex PCR; TCRdb's copy has only in-frame clones and leaves some out. The data contain 150,000 to 200,000 clones, 75% to 85% of them singletons. Sequencing was carried out using PBMCs. Receptors originate from a woman aged 45-60 years in good health and CMV-seronegative. Each CDR3 is given with its conserved first and last residue. D genes are given only for firm matches. Where a row states a size, it is once, few, many or the class of an expanded clone; other rows omit it.

J: TRBJ2-7
D: .
V: TRBV5-1
size: once
CDR3: CASSLRWDKSYEQYF
DNA: TGCGCCAGCAGCTTGCGTTGGGACAAAAGCTACGAGCAGTACTTC

J: TRBJ1-2
D: .
V: TRBV6-5
size: .
CDR3: CATRTGEYYGYTF
DNA: TGTGCCACCAGGACTGGGGAGTACTATGGCTACACCTTC

J: TRBJ2-7
D: .
V: TRBV5-1
size: once
CDR3: CASSRDSLSYEQYF
DNA: TGCGCCAGCAGCCGCGACAGCCTATCCTACGAGCAGTACTTC

J: TRBJ1-3
D: .
V: TRBV7-2
size: .
CDR3: CASSHRGLWGNTIYF
DNA: TGTGCCAGCAGCCATCGCGGGTTGTGGGGAAACACCATATATTTT

J: TRBJ1-2
D: TRBD1
V: TRBV6-5
size: .
CDR3: CASRRQGSNYGYTF
DNA: TGTGCCAGCAGGAGACAGGGTAGTAACTATGGCTACACCTTC

J: TRBJ2-7
D: .
V: TRBV2
size: .
CDR3: CASRPDSISYEQYF
DNA: TGTGCCAGCCGTCCGGACAGCATATCCTACGAGCAGTACTTC

J: TRBJ2-3
D: TRBD1
V: TRBV7-3
size: once
CDR3: CASSQGALSTDTQYF
DNA: TGTGCCAGCAGTCAGGGGGCGCTGAGCACAGATACGCAGTATTTT

J: TRBJ2-1
D: .
V: TRBV7-9
size: .
CDR3: CASSLGQGGYNEQFF
DNA: TGTGCCAGCAGCTTGGGGCAGGGGGGCTACAATGAGCAGTTCTTC

J: TRBJ2-7
D: TRBD2
V: TRBV6-6
size: .
CDR3: CASGMPGLVYEQYF
DNA: TGTGCCAGCGGTATGCCGGGACTAGTCTACGAGCAGTACTTC

J: TRBJ2-7
D: TRBD2
V: TRBV10-3
size: few
CDR3: CAITSGGGSSYEQYF
DNA: TGTGCCATCACTAGCGGGGGCGGTAGCTCCTACGAGCAGTACTTC

J: TRBJ1-2
D: .
V: TRBV19
size: .
CDR3: CASSIDGQGNYGYTF
DNA: TGTGCCAGTAGTATTGATGGGCAGGGGAACTATGGCTACACCTTC

J: TRBJ2-7
D: .
V: TRBV2
size: once
CDR3: CASSEVRGLMGYEQYF
DNA: TGTGCCAGCAGTGAAGTCCGGGGATTAATGGGCTACGAGCAGTACTTC

J: TRBJ2-7
D: TRBD1
V: TRBV6-5
size: few
CDR3: CASSDQTGGRYEQYF
DNA: TGTGCCAGCAGCGATCAGACAGGGGGCCGCTACGAGCAGTACTTC

J: TRBJ2-7
D: TRBD1
V: TRBV19
size: .
CDR3: CASRGQGIDEQYF
DNA: TGTGCCAGTAGGGGACAGGGGATCGACGAGCAGTACTTC